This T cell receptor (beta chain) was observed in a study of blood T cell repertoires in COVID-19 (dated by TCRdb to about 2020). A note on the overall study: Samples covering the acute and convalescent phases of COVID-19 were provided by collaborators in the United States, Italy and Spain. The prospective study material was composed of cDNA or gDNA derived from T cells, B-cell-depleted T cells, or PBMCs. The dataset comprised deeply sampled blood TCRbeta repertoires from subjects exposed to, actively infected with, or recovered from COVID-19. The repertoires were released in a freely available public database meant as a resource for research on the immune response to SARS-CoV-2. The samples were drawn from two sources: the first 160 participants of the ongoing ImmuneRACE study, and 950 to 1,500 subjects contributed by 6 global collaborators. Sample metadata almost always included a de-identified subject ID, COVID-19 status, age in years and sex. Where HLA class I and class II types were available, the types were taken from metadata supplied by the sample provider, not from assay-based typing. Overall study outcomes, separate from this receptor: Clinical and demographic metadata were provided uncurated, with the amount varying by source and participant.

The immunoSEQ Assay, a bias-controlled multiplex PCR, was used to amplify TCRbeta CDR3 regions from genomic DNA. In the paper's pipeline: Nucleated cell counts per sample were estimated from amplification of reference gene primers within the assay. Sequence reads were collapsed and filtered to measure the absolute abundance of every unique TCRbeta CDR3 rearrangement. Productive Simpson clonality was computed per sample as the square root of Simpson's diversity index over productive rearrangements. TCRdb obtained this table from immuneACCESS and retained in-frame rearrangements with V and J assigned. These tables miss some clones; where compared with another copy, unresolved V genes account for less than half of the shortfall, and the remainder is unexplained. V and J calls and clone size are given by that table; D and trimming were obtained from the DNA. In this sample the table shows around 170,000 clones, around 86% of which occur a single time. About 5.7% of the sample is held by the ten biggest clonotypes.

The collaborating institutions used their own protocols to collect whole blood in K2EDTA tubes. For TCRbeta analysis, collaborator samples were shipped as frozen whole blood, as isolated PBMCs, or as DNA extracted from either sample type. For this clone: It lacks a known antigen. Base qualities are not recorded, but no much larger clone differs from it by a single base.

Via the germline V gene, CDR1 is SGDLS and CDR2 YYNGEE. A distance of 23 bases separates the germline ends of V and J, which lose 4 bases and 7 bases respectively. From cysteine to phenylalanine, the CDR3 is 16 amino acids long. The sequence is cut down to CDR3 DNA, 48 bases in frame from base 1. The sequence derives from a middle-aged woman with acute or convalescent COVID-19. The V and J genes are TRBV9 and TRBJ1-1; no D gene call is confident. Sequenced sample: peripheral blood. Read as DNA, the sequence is TGTGCCAGCAGCTCAAGTGTACGGGTTAATGAGGGTGAAGCTTTCTTT. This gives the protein CASSSSVRVNEGEAFF.